These 28 T cell receptor beta chains were all obtained from the same sample, sequenced in a study of blood T cells in healthy people across ages. PCR was performed a second time for about 7 to 11 cycles using a sample-barcoded 5' primer and a J-beta primer mix. TCRdb redid the calling of the 5' RACE reads with MiXCR, one entry per CDR3 protein. The table lists fewer than 900,000 distinct CDR3 sequences, 43% of them singletons. The sequencing sample was made of blood. Receptors were obtained from an older woman in good health.

This clonotype was detected a few times. The chain joins TRBV6-2 or TRBV6-3 to TRBJ2-7; 7 positions agree with TRBD2. V gave up 5 bases and J gave up 3 bases; unmatched junction bases: 16. The CDR3 is 17 amino acids. The germline V gene has CDR1 MNHEY and CDR2 SVGEGT. The CDR3 reads CASSAEILLAEGYEQYF. Here the CDR3 DNA reads TGTGCCAGCAGTGCGGAAATATTGCTAGCGGAAGGCTACGAGCAGTACTTC.

This clonotype was found many times. V is TRBV12-3 or TRBV12-4 and J is TRBJ2-7; no definite D call. With 5 bases removed from V and 6 bases from J, the gap between germline ends came to 8 bases. There are 11 residues in the CDR3. This chain's CDR3 is CASSLSGEQYF. The CDR3 bases are TGTGCCAGCAGTCTTAGTGGCGAGCAGTACTTC.

This clonotype was detected many times. This chain connects TRBV12-3 or TRBV12-4 to TRBJ2-7; tentatively, D is TRBD2 (6 bases). This CDR3 has 14 amino acids. Trimming shortened V by 3 bases and J by 5 bases, and 14 bases separated the two germline ends. DNA of the CDR3: TGTGCCAGCAGTTTTGGAGGGAAGGGCCACGAGCAGTACTTC. Translated, it gives CASSFGGKGHEQYF.

The rearrangement links TRBV6-2 or TRBV6-3 to TRBJ2-5; D remains ambiguous. The germline CDR1 and CDR2 sequences are MNHEY and SVGEGT. Trimming removed 2 bases from V and 3 bases from J, with 7 bases in between. This CDR3 comprises 13 residues. In DNA form, the CDR3 reads TGTGCCAGCAGTTACCCGTCGGAAGAGACCCAGTACTTC. This sequence encodes CASSYPSEETQYF.

This rearrangement joins TRBV5-1 to TRBJ1-6, with 12 bases fitting TRBD1. V was clipped by 4 bases and J by 7 bases; unmatched bases: 9. The germline V gene has CDR1 SGHRS and CDR2 YFSETQ. CDR3 length: 17 residues. CDR3 DNA: TGCGCCAGCAGCAGTCCGGGACAGGGGGCACGCAATTCACCCCTCCACTTT. Translation gives CASSSPGQGARNSPLHF.

The rearrangement joins TRBV20-1 to TRBJ2-5, with TRBD2 matching over 8 bases. There are 13 residues in the CDR3. V dropped 5 bases and J dropped 7; count of bases not matched to a gene: 9. Germline assignment: CDR1 DFQATT and CDR2 SNEGSKA (reference sequence). The CDR3 spells CSASQRERGTQYF. For the CDR3, the DNA is TGCAGTGCTTCGCAGCGGGAGAGGGGGACCCAGTACTTC.

The chain links TRBV18 to TRBJ2-1; D could derive from TRBD1 or TRBD2 (6 bases each). V was clipped by 3 bases and J by 7 bases, with 10 bases between them. Per germline, CDR1 KGHSH and CDR2 LQKENI. This CDR3 contains 13 residues. CDR3 sequence reads: CASSPQGRNEQFF. The CDR3 bases are TGTGCCAGCTCACCGCAGGGGAGGAATGAGCAGTTCTTC. The full variable domain, rest sourced from reference TRBV18 and TRBJ2-1, is NAGVMQNPRHLVRRRGQEARLRCSPMKGHSHVYWYRQLPEEGLKFMVYLQKENIIDESGMPKERFSAEFPKEGPSILRIQQVVRGDSAAYFCASSPQGRNEQFFGPGTRLTVL.

This clonotype was seen once. J is TRBJ2-7 and V is TRBV7-9, with 9 nucleotides matching TRBD2. This CDR3 contains 14 residues. With 5 bases clipped from V and 2 bases from J, the junction kept 4 bases outside the gene matches. Germline lookup yields CDR1 SEHNR and CDR2 FQNEAQ (reference sequence). The CDR3 region has the DNA TGTGCCAGCAGCCCTAGCGGGATTGCCTACGAGCAGTACTTC. Protein sequence: CASSPSGIAYEQYF.

The chain uses TRBV19 and TRBJ2-1, with 9 bases lining up with TRBD2. V lost 3 bases to trimming and J lost 0 bases; unmatched junction nucleotides: 3. Germline V gene lookup returns CDR1 LNHDA and CDR2 SQIVND (reference sequence). CDR3 length equals 16 residues. The CDR3 DNA reads as TGTGCCAGTAGTATGGTGACTAGCGGCTCCTACAATGAGCAGTTCTTC. Its translation is CASSMVTSGSYNEQFF.

The V gene is TRBV5-1, the J gene TRBJ2-1; 7 bases are a match to TRBD1. This CDR3 is built from 15 residues. V trimming: 1 base; J trimming: 4 bases; junction bases outside the gene matches: 5. CDR1 and CDR2 from the germline V gene are SGHRS and YFSETQ. The CDR3 protein is CASSLTGDLYNEQFF. The CDR3, as DNA: TGCGCCAGCAGCTTGACAGGGGATTTGTACAATGAGCAGTTCTTC.

V and J are TRBV19 and TRBJ2-1, with 8 bases matching TRBD1. The germline V gene has CDR1 LNHDA and CDR2 SQIVND (reference sequence). After removal of 2 bases from V and 8 bases from J, the junction contained 8 bases not matched to a gene. This CDR3 spans 15 amino acids. This CDR3 is CASSILQGAIDEQFF. The CDR3 bases are TGTGCCAGTAGTATACTCCAGGGGGCAATAGATGAGCAGTTCTTC.

This clonotype was recorded many times. The chain has TRBV29-1 and TRBJ2-1; unclear D gene. Germline lookup yields CDR1 SQVTM and CDR2 ANQGSEA. The CDR3 length is 14 residues. The V and J ends lost 4 bases and 3 bases respectively, with 13 bases between them. The CDR3 region is CSVVVTGYYNEQFF. CDR3 in DNA: TGCAGCGTTGTTGTGACCGGATACTACAATGAGCAGTTCTTC.

CDR3 nucleotides: TGCGCCGCTGGATCTAGTGGCGAGCAGTACTTC. The encoded protein is CAAGSSGEQYF. The chain joins TRBV10-1 to TRBJ2-7; no definite D call. Germline V gene sequence: CDR1 WNHNN, CDR2 SYGVQD (reference sequence). This CDR3 has 11 amino acids. Deletions cut 11 bases from V and 6 bases from J, with 14 bases between.

V and J are TRBV12-3 or TRBV12-4 and TRBJ1-2; maybe TRBD1 (5 bases). V was clipped by 6 bases and J by 0 bases, with 11 bases between them. The length of the CDR3 is 14 residues. In DNA, the CDR3 is TGTGCCAGCAGCCCCCAGGGAACTAACTATGGCTACACCTTC. This encodes CASSPQGTNYGYTF.

This clonotype showed up many times. The chain joins TRBV3-1 to TRBJ2-3; D unresolved. Trimming shortened V by 2 bases and J by 3 bases, and 0 bases separated the two germline ends. The CDR3 is made up of 11 amino acids. Per the germline V gene, CDR1 is LGHDT and CDR2 is YNNKEL (reference sequence). The CDR3 DNA is TGTGCCAGCAGCCAAACAGATACGCAGTATTTT. Protein product: CASSQTDTQYF.

This clonotype has more than one count but fewer than ten. V is TRBV20-1 and J is TRBJ2-4; 16 bases map to TRBD2. CDR1 is DFQATT, CDR2 SNEGSKA, per germline (reference sequence). Trimming took 5 bases from V and 6 from J; bases not matched to a gene: 7. CDR3 length: 16 residues. CDR3 DNA sequence: TGCAGTGCTTCCGGGACTAGCGGGGGGGGCCGAAACATTCAGTACTTC. Translating gives CSASGTSGGGRNIQYF.

This clonotype was counted a few times. The chain has TRBV20-1 and TRBJ2-3, with 9 bases fitting TRBD1. V lost 6 bases and J lost 6; bases outside the gene matches: 10. The germline V gene encodes CDR1 DFQATT and CDR2 SNEGSKA (reference sequence). The CDR3 extends over 14 amino acids. The CDR3 sequence is CSASPGTGQDTQYF. The CDR3 DNA reads TGCAGTGCATCCCCCGGGACAGGGCAGGATACGCAGTATTTT.

About this clonotype itself: Given a much more abundant clone one base away, this may be a read error. The J gene is TRBJ2-4, the V gene TRBV9; D may correspond to TRBD1 or TRBD2 (5 bases each). CDR3 size: 14 residues. V lost 3 bases to trimming and J lost 13 bases, with 20 bases between them. From germline, CDR1 is SGDLS and CDR2 YYNGEE. CDR3 loop: CASSAREWDGEQYF. CDR3 DNA sequence: TGTGCCAGCAGCGCAAGGGAGTGGGACGGGGAGCAGTACTTC. Full variable domain (remainder filled in from reference TRBV9 and TRBJ2-4): DSGVTQTPKHLITATGQRVTLRCSPRSGDLSVYWYQQSLDQGLQFLIQYYNGEERAKGNILERFSAQQFPDLHSELNLSSLELGDSALYFCASSAREWDGEQYFGAGTRLSVL.

The chain employs TRBV7-2 and TRBJ2-1; 10 nucleotides match TRBD2. The CDR3 is 17 residues long. The V segment lost 6 bases and the J segment 5 bases; nucleotides outside the gene matches: 13. CDR1 is SGHTA, CDR2 FQGNSA, per germline. The CDR3 bases are TGTGCCAGCAGACTGGCTGGGGGTAGCGGGGGGCACAATGAGCAGTTCTTC. Amino acid sequence: CASRLAGGSGGHNEQFF.

As concerns this clonotype: One end of the junction varies from germline; a read error may be responsible. This chain connects TRBV20-1 to TRBJ1-2; TRBD1 agrees at 7 bases. The length of the CDR3 is 14 residues. Per the germline V gene, CDR1 is DFQATT and CDR2 is SNEGSKA (reference sequence). The CDR3 DNA is TGCAGTGCTGGAGACAGGGCGGCGGGCTATGGCTACACCTTC. Translated: CSAGDRAAGYGYTF.

The J gene is TRBJ2-3, the V gene TRBV7-3, with unresolved D. V was cut by 5 bases and J by 0 bases, with 15 bases left in between. This CDR3 contains 16 residues. Per the germline V gene, CDR1 is SGHTA and CDR2 is FQGTGA. The CDR3 bases are TGTGCCAGCAGCCCGACGGTCGGAACAAGCACAGATACGCAGTATTTT. It translates to CASSPTVGTSTDTQYF.

This chain uses TRBV11-2 with TRBJ2-5, with D possibly matching TRBD1 (6 bases). The CDR3 covers 17 residues. In germline, CDR1 is SGHAT, CDR2 FQNNGV. Trimming stripped 4 bases from V and 5 bases from J, with 23 bases between. The CDR3 DNA is TGTGCCAGCAGCTCTCGTTGGGACACTTCTCGAGGGGAGACCCAGTACTTC. Translation gives CASSSRWDTSRGETQYF. Full variable domain (remainder filled in from reference TRBV11-2 and TRBJ2-5): EAGVAQSPRYKIIEKRQSVAFWCNPISGHATLYWYQQILGQGPKLLIQFQNNGVVDDSQLPKDRFSAERLKGVDSTLKIQPAKLEDSAVYLCASSSRWDTSRGETQYFGPGTRLLVL.

The V and J genes are TRBV10-3 and TRBJ2-3; TRBD1 aligns across 8 bases. The CDR3 has 16 residues. Per germline, CDR1 ENHRY and CDR2 SYGVKD. The V and J ends lost 6 bases and 4 bases, in that order; junction bases with no gene match: 12. This CDR3 reads CAISPGGDRIADTQYF. The CDR3 coding sequence is TGTGCCATCAGCCCCGGAGGGGACAGGATCGCAGATACGCAGTATTTT.

The rearrangement uses TRBV5-1 and TRBJ2-1; possible D gene TRBD2, 6 bases. Germline V gives CDR1 SGHRS, CDR2 YFSETQ. V lost 4 bases, J lost 11 bases, and 16 bases lay in between. The CDR3 spans 13 residues. The CDR3 reads CASSTGEANQQFF. The CDR3 region has the DNA TGCGCCAGCAGCACGGGGGAAGCGAATCAGCAGTTCTTC.

This chain connects TRBV7-8 to TRBJ2-2; D is possibly TRBD1 (5 bases). Trimming pared 3 bases from V and 2 bases from J, leaving 10 bases between. Germline V gene data show CDR1 as SGHVS and CDR2 as FQNEAQ. The CDR3 is made up of 15 amino acids. The DNA for the CDR3 is TGTGCCAGCAGCTTGGAAAGGGGTAACACCGGGGAGCTGTTTTTT. This translates into CASSLERGNTGELFF.

The chain has TRBV20-1 and TRBJ2-5; TRBD2 matches at 9 bases. The CDR3 runs 14 residues. Trimming cost V 6 bases and J 11 bases; bases outside gene matches: 16. The germline V gene encodes CDR1 DFQATT and CDR2 SNEGSKA (reference sequence). CDR3 sequence (DNA): TGCAGTGCCCCAGGACTAGCGAGATACAATGAGCAGTACTTC. Amino acid sequence: CSAPGLARYNEQYF.

The V and J genes are TRBV20-1 and TRBJ2-3; 8 bases fit TRBD2. V was pared by 0 bases and J by 5 bases, with 10 bases of the junction left unmatched. This CDR3 contains 16 residues. Germline CDR1 and CDR2: DFQATT and SNEGSKA (reference sequence). The CDR3 DNA follows: TGCAGTGCTAGAGATCTGCAGCGGGAGTTCGAAGATACGCAGTATTTT. The encoded protein is CSARDLQREFEDTQYF.

On this clonotype: Since a much larger clone is just one base distant, this may be a read error. The rearrangement joins TRBV7-9 to TRBJ2-6; D unresolved. Germline V gene sequence: CDR1 SEHNR, CDR2 FQNEAQ (reference sequence). The CDR3 is made up of 16 amino acids. CDR3 loop: CASSYGPNSEANVLTF. The CDR3 coding sequence is TGTGCCAGCAGCTATGGGCCCAACTCTGAGGCCAACGTCCTGACTTTC.